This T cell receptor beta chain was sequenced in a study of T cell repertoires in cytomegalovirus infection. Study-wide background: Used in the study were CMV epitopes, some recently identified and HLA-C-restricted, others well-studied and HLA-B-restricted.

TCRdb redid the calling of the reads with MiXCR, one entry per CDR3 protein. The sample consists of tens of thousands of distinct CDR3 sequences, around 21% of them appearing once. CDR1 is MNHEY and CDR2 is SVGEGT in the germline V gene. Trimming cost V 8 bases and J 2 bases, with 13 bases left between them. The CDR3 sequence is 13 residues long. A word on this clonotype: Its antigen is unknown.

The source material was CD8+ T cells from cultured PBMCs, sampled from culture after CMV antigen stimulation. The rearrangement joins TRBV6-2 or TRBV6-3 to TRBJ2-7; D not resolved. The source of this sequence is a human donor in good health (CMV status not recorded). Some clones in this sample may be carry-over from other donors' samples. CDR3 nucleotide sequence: TGTGCCAGCGGGGATCTTTTCCCCTACGAGCAGTACTTC. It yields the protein CASGDLFPYEQYF.